What follows is one T cell receptor beta chain and its context. These data originate in a study of blood T cell repertoires in COVID-19. Study details: Sources were T cells, B-cell-depleted T cells, or PBMCs; the material itself was cDNA or gDNA.

This CDR3 region has 15 residues. V shed 1 base and J shed 0 bases, with 10 bases lying between them. Per germline, CDR1 LGHDT and CDR2 YNNKEL (reference sequence). The repertoire was sequenced with immunoSEQ multiplex PCR; TCRdb's copy has only in-frame clones and lacks some. The sample has tens of thousands of clones; about 86% are singletons. The rearrangement joins TRBV3-1 (or the pseudogene TRBV3-2) to TRBJ2-7; tentative D call: TRBD1 (6 bases). This clonotype was sampled from a man aged 50-59 years with active COVID-19. Material for sequencing was peripheral blood. The CDR3 DNA is TGTGCCAGCAGCCAAGCTGGGGGCAGCTCCTACGAGCAGTACTTC. It is translated as CASSQAGGSSYEQYF.